This T cell receptor beta chain was recovered during a study of T cell responses to AZD1222 COVID-19 vaccine. Study-wide findings and caveats: Receipt of two AZD1222 doses was followed by a rise in Spike-specific TCR breadth and depth. Repertoire collection took place solely once the T cell response had peaked. Donors, mostly white British, included more females; clonal diversity was possibly underestimated. Seropositive at baseline were only a handful of AZD1222 recipients.

About this clone: Its cognate antigen is unknown. This sample includes further DNA sequences coding for the same CDR3.

TCRdb's table, derived via immunoSEQ multiplex PCR, lists solely in-frame clones and lacks some. The table has some 97,000 clones, about 90% seen once. The CDR3 extends over 13 amino acids. V dropped 0 bases and J dropped 7; count of bases not matched to a gene: 2. Germline CDR1 is SGHTA and CDR2 is FQGTGA. V is TRBV7-3 and J is TRBJ1-2; 7 bases are a match to TRBD1. This material consisted of peripheral blood, taken on day 0 of MenACWY control vaccination. The clonotype originates from an adult in good health. This chain's CDR3 is CASSLTDRAGYTF. The CDR3 coding sequence is TGTGCCAGCAGCTTAACCGACAGGGCTGGCTACACCTTC.